This T cell receptor beta chain was identified in a study of T-cell memory formation after mild COVID-19. Broader study findings: Balance between CD4 and CD8 was seen in clones contracting day 15 to 85, and a CD4+ lean was seen in later expanders.

The table lists this clonotype with a few counts. Its antigen is currently unknown. There are 11 residues in the CDR3. CDR1 and CDR2 from the germline V gene are GTSNPN and SVGIG (reference sequence). V was pared by 4 bases and J by 8 bases, with 11 bases between. MiXCR, applied by TCRdb to the 5' RACE reads, yields one record per CDR3 protein. The table shows 280,000 or so distinct CDR3 sequences, with around 8% occurring only once. The sample comprised PBMCs or a T cell subset sorted from them (not recorded which). The source of this sequence is a young man who had mild COVID-19 (a few samples of this study predate the infection). Cell type and time point are not known. J is TRBJ1-1 and V is TRBV30; a possible D gene is TRBD1 (5 bases). The CDR3 region has the DNA TGTGCCTGGATCCCACAGGCCGAAGCTTTCTTT. Residues: CAWIPQAEAFF.